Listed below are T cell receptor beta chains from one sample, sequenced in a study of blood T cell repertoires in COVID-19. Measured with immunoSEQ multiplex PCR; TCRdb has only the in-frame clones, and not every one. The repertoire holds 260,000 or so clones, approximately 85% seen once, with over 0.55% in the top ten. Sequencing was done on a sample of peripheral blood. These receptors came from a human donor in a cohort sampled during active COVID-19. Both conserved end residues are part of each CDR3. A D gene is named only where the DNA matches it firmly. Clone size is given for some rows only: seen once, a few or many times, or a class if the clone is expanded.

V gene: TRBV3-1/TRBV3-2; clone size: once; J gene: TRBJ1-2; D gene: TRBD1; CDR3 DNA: TGTGCCAGCAGCCACCGGGACAGGCATTATGGCTACACCTTC; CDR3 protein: CASSHRDRHYGYTF
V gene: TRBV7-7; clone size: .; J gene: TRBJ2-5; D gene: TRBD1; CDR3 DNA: TGTGCTAGCAGCTCGGGACAGGGGGGAATACAAGAGACCCAGTACTTC; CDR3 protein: CASSSGQGGIQETQYF
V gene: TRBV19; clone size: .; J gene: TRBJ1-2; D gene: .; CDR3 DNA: TGTGCCAGTGGGACTACAGGGAAGGACTACTATGGCTACACCTTC; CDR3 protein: CASGTTGKDYYGYTF
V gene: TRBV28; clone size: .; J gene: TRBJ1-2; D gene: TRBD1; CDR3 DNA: TGTGCCAGCAGGAGAGCCCCGGGACAGACTTATGGCTACACCTTC; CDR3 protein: CASRRAPGQTYGYTF
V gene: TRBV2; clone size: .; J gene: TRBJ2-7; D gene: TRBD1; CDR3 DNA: TGTGCCAGCAGTTTCGGACAGGGACCTTCCTACGAGCAGTACTTC; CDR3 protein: CASSFGQGPSYEQYF
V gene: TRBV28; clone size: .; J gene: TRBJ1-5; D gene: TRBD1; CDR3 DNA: TGTGCCTCTAGAGACGGGGACAGGGGTATTAGCAATCAGCCCCAGCATTTT; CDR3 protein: CASRDGDRGISNQPQHF
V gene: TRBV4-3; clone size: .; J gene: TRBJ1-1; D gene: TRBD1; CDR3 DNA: TGCGCCAGCAGCCAACACTGGACCCACAGGGGTGAGTCTGAAGCTTTCTTT; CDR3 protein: CASSQHWTHRGESEAFF
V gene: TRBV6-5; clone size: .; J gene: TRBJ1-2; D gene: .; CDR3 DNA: TGTGCCAGCAGTTACGAACAGTTCCATGGCTACACCTTC; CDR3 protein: CASSYEQFHGYTF
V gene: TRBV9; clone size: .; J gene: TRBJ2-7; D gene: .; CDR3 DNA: TGTGCCAGCAGCGTTCGGGGAACCGAATACGAGCAGTACTTC; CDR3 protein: CASSVRGTEYEQYF
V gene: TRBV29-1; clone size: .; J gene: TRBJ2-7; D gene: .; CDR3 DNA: TGCAGCGTTGGGAGGAGCTCGCGCGAGCAGTACTTC; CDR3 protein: CSVGRSSREQYF
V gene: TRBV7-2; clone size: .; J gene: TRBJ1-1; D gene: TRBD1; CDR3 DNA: TGTGCCAGCAGCTATACCCAGGGGGCGACTGAAGCTTTCTTT; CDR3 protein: CASSYTQGATEAFF
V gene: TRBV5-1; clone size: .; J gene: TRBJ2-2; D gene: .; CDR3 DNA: TGCGCCAGCAGCCCCTTGGACAGCACCGGGGAGCTGTTTTTT; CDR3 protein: CASSPLDSTGELFF
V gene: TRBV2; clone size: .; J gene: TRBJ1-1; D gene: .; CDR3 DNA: TGTGCCAGCAATATCAGGGTATCGGGCACTGAAGCTTTCTTT; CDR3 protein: CASNIRVSGTEAFF
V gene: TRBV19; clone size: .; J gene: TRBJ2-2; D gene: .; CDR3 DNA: TGTGCCAGTAGTATGGAACCTGGACAGCGCACCGGGGAGCTGTTTTTT; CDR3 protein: CASSMEPGQRTGELFF
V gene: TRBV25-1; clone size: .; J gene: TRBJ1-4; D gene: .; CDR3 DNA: TGTGCCAGCAGTGACCACTTTCCGGCAGGCGCAACTAATGAAAAACTGTTTTTT; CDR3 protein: CASSDHFPAGATNEKLFF
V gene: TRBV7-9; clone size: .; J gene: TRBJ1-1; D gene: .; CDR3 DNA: TGTGCCAGCAGCTTAGGTCACGGGGTGACTGAAGCTTTCTTT; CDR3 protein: CASSLGHGVTEAFF
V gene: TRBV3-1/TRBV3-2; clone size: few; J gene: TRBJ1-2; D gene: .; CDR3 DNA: TGTGCCAGCGCCGGAATAGGGGCGGTCGGTGGCTACACCTTC; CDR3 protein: CASAGIGAVGGYTF
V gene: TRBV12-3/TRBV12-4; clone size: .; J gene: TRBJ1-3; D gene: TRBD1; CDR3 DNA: TGTGCCAGCATTCACAGGGGTTATCTATATTTT; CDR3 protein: CASIHRGYLYF
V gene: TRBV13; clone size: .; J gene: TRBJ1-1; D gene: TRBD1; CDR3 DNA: TGTGCCAGCAGCAAACGGAGGGGACAGGGCAAGGCTGAAGCTTTCTTT; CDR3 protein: CASSKRRGQGKAEAFF
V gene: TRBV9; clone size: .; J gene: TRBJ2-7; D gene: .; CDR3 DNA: TGTGCCAGCAGCGCAGGAACCTACGAGCAGTACTTC; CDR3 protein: CASSAGTYEQYF
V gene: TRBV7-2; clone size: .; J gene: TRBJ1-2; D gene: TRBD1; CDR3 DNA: TGTGCCAGCAGCGCCACAACAGGGGAAGCGAGCGGCTACACCTTC; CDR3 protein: CASSATTGEASGYTF
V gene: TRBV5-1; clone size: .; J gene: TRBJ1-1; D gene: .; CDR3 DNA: TGCGCCAGCAGCTTGGGACAGTTCCTGAACACTGAAGCTTTCTTT; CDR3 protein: CASSLGQFLNTEAFF
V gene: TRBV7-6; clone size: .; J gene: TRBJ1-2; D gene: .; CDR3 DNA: TGTGCCAGCAGCTTAGTGGCGACTTATCGAAACTATGGCTACACCTTC; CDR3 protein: CASSLVATYRNYGYTF
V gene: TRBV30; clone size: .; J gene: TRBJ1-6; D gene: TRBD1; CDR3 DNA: TGTGCCTACTCGGACAGGGGGCCGGATTCACCCCTCCACTTT; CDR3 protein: CAYSDRGPDSPLHF
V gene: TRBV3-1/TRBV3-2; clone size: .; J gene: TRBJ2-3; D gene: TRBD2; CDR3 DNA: TGTGCCAGCAGCCAAGGGGGAGCGGGGGGAGATACGCAGTATTTT; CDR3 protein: CASSQGGAGGDTQYF
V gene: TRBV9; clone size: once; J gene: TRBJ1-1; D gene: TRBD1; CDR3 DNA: TGTGCCAGCAGCGCAAGGGGACAGGGAGCTTACACTGAAGCTTTCTTT; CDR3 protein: CASSARGQGAYTEAFF
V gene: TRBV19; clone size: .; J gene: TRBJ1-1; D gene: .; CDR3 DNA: TGTGCCAGTAGGGGCAGTACAATCGGGGGCACTGAAGCTTTCTTT; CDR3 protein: CASRGSTIGGTEAFF
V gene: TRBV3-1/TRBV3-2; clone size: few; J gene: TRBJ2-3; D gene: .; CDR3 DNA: TGTGCCAGCAGCCTCAGCGGGAGCACAGATACGCAGTATTTT; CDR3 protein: CASSLSGSTDTQYF
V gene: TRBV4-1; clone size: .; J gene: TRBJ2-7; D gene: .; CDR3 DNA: TGCGCCAGCAGCCAAGAGGATTGGAGAAAGGACGAGCAGTACTTC; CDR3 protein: CASSQEDWRKDEQYF
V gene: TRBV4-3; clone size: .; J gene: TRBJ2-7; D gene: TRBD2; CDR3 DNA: TGCGCCAGCAGCCAGCAAAGCGGGGGGGTCTATTACGAGCAGTACTTC; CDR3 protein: CASSQQSGGVYYEQYF
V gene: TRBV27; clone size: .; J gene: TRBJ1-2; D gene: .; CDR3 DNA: TGTGCCAGCAGTTTAAGTTCCATTTTCGGACCCGGAGGGAATAGGCTCACCTTC; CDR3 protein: CASSLSSIFGPGGNRLTF
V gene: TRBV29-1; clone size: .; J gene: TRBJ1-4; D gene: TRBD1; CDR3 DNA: TGCAGCGTTCGGACAGGGGGTGAAAAACTGTTTTTT; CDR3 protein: CSVRTGGEKLFF
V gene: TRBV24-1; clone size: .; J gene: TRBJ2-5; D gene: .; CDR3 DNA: TGTGCCACCAGTGATTTCCCCGCCTCCGTGGGGGCAGTGGAGACCCAGTACTTC; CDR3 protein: CATSDFPASVGAVETQYF
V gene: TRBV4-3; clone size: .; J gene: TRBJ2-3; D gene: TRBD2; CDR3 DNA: TGCGCCAGCAGCCAGAGACTAGCGGGAGAGACAGATACGCAGTATTTT; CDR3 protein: CASSQRLAGETDTQYF
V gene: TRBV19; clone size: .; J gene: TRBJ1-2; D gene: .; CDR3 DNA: TGTGCCAGTAGTATTGACACGGGGGACCTCGGGGACTATGGCTACACCTTC; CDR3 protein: CASSIDTGDLGDYGYTF
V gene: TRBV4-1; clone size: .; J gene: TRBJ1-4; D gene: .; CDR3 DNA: TGCGCCAGCAGCCAACCCTGGGACGGGGGTGAAAAACTGTTTTTT; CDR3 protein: CASSQPWDGGEKLFF
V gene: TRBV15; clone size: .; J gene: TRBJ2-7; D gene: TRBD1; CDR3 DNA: TGTGCCACCAGCAGATCCCCCCCGGGACAGTCCTACGAGCAGTACTTC; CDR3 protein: CATSRSPPGQSYEQYF
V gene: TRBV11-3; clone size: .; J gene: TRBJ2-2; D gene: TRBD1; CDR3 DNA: TGTGCCAGCCGCCAGGGGGTAGGTGGCACCGGGGAGCTGTTTTTT; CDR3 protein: CASRQGVGGTGELFF
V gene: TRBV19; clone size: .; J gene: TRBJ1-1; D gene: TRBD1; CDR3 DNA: TGTGCCAGTACCATAGGACAGGGGAACGCTGAAGCTTTCTTT; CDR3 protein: CASTIGQGNAEAFF